Listed below are T cell receptor beta chains from one sample, sequenced in a study of T cells in Graves' hyperthyroidism and ophthalmopathy. TCRdb independently ran MiXCR on the multiplex PCR reads; one entry per CDR3 protein. Of some 620,000 distinct CDR3 sequences detected, around 16% appear once; the ten largest clones hold 3.8%. Specimen: blood. Every receptor here comes from a woman in her 30s with Graves' hyperthyroidism. The CDR3 runs from the conserved cysteine through the conserved F or W. Fields, in order: clone size, CDR3 length, D gene, V gene, J gene, CDR3 DNA, CDR3 protein. The D gene is left open where the match is weak. Not all rows give a size; the values are once, few, many and, for expanded clones, a class.

>.|12|TRBD2|TRBV18|TRBJ2-1
TGTGCCAGCTCATCGACTAGCAGTGGGCAGTTCTTC
CASSSTSSGQFF
>.|12|.|TRBV30|TRBJ2-1
TGTGCCTGGAGTGTGGTACGCAATGAGCAGTTCTTC
CAWSVVRNEQFF
>.|15|.|TRBV19|TRBJ2-4
TGTGCCAGTAGGAAACGAGGGGCTCCGGGGGACATTCAGTACTTC
CASRKRGAPGDIQYF
>few|14|.|TRBV5-5|TRBJ1-3
TGTGCCAGCAGCTTTTATGTTACTGGAAACACCATATATTTT
CASSFYVTGNTIYF
>few|16|.|TRBV15|TRBJ1-4
TGTGCCACCAGCAGACATGACACCACGAGGGATGAAAAACTGTTTTTT
CATSRHDTTRDEKLFF
>.|15|TRBD2|TRBV7-9|TRBJ2-7
TGTGCCAGCAGCTCAGGGACTAGCGGCTACTACGAGCAGTACTTC
CASSSGTSGYYEQYF
>many|15|.|TRBV5-1|TRBJ2-3
TGCGCCAGCAGCTTGGGGCAGGGCAGGTCAGATACGCAGTATTTT
CASSLGQGRSDTQYF
>.|15|.|TRBV9|TRBJ2-5
TGTGCCAGCAGTCTTGCCGGGACTTCCCAAGAGACCCAGTACTTC
CASSLAGTSQETQYF
>few|15|.|TRBV19|TRBJ2-7
TGTGCCAGTAGTATAGCCTTGCGGTCGGGGCACGAGCAGTACTTC
CASSIALRSGHEQYF
>.|15|TRBD1|TRBV7-3|TRBJ1-4
TGTGCCAGCAGCTTGACAGGGGGCCCTAATGAAAAACTGTTTTTT
CASSLTGGPNEKLFF
>few|16|TRBD2|TRBV4-2|TRBJ2-1
TGTGCCAGCAGCCAAACTACTAGCGGGAGGGTTAATGAGCAGTTCTTC
CASSQTTSGRVNEQFF
>many|13|TRBD1|TRBV28|TRBJ2-7
TGTGCCAGCAGTGACAGGGTTGCCTACGAGCAGTACTTC
CASSDRVAYEQYF
>.|15|.|TRBV4-1|TRBJ1-5
TGCGCCAGCAGCCCGGGCTACCCTAGCAATCAGCCCCAGCATTTT
CASSPGYPSNQPQHF
>few|16|TRBD2|TRBV5-1|TRBJ2-2
TGCGCCAGCAGCTTGTCGGGAGGCGCGGACACCGGGGAGCTGTTTTTT
CASSLSGGADTGELFF
>few|14|.|TRBV6-2/TRBV6-3|TRBJ1-2
TGTGCCAGCAGTTATCACGTACAGGCATATGGCTACACCTTC
CASSYHVQAYGYTF
>many|15|.|TRBV5-1|TRBJ1-2
TGCGCCAGCAGCTTGGAAGACTCTTTCACCCATGGCTACACCTTC
CASSLEDSFTHGYTF
>.|13|.|TRBV19|TRBJ2-1
TGTGCCAGTAGTACTTCGACCTACAATGAGCAGTTCTTC
CASSTSTYNEQFF
>many|12|.|TRBV28|TRBJ2-1
TGTGCCAGCAGCCCGGGGACCGGTGAGCAGTTCTTC
CASSPGTGEQFF
>few|11|.|TRBV30|TRBJ2-5
TGTGCCTGGACTCAGGCGGAGACCCAGTACTTC
CAWTQAETQYF
>.|14|TRBD1|TRBV7-9|TRBJ1-2
TGTGCCAGCAGCTCGACAGGGGGCAGTTTAGACTACACCTTC
CASSSTGGSLDYTF
>few|15|.|TRBV27|TRBJ2-7
TGTGCCAGCAGTCCGAGCGGATTAAGCTCCTACGAGCAGTACTTC
CASSPSGLSSYEQYF
>few|13|.|TRBV7-9|TRBJ2-4
TGTGCCAGCAGCTTAAGTCTAGACCCCATTCAGTACTTC
CASSLSLDPIQYF
>many|14|.|TRBV6-2/TRBV6-3|TRBJ2-1
TGTGCCACTTACGGGGGAGGTCGGTTGAATGAGCAGTTCTTC
CATYGGGRLNEQFF
>many|11|.|TRBV20-1|TRBJ1-1
TGCAGTGGGGCGGTGGAGTTTGAAGCTTTCTTT
CSGAVEFEAFF
>.|16|TRBD2|TRBV15|TRBJ2-7
TGTGCCACCAGCAGAGATCGGGCTAGCGGGAGTTTCGAGCAGTACTTC
CATSRDRASGSFEQYF
>.|15|.|TRBV5-5|TRBJ2-1
TGTGCCAGCGCCCCTGGGTTCGGGGTTTATGGTGAGCAGTTCTTC
CASAPGFGVYGEQFF
>many|14|.|TRBV19|TRBJ2-5
TGTGCCAGTTCCCGTCGGTTCGTACAAGAGACCCAGTACTTC
CASSRRFVQETQYF
>many|17|.|TRBV20-1|TRBJ1-1
TGCAGTGCTAGAGATCGGGGTCGCTGGAAGACGAACACTGAAGCTTTCTTT
CSARDRGRWKTNTEAFF
>many|14|TRBD2|TRBV28|TRBJ2-7
TGTGCCAGCACACCCGGGACTAGCATATACGAGCAGTACTTC
CASTPGTSIYEQYF